A selection of T cell receptor beta chains follows, all from one sample in a study of T cell responses to AZD1222 COVID-19 vaccine. Repertoires were generated with immunoSEQ multiplex PCR, while TCRdb's copy carries only in-frame clones and drops some. Here the sample spans about 180,000 clones, approximately 92% being singletons. The sequences come from peripheral blood, collected 28 days after the second dose of the MenACWY control vaccine. These receptors originate from an adult who received the MenACWY meningococcal vaccine as a control. The CDR3 runs from the conserved cysteine through the conserved F or W. The D gene is left open where the match is weak. Part of the rows lack a size; the others show once, few, many or a class for expanded clones.

v_gene	j_gene	abundance	d_gene	CDR3nt	CDR3aa
TRBV7-9	TRBJ2-1	-	TRBD2	TGTGCCAGCAGCTTAGCGTACCAGCGGGGAACTAATAATGAGCAGTTCTTC	CASSLAYQRGTNNEQFF
TRBV5-5	TRBJ1-4	-	-	TGTGCCAGCACGGAGGGTGCTAATGAAAAACTGTTTTTT	CASTEGANEKLFF
TRBV4-2	TRBJ1-2	-	-	TGTGCCAGCAGCCAAACCTGGGACAACTATGGCTACACCTTC	CASSQTWDNYGYTF
TRBV30	TRBJ1-2	-	-	TGTGCCTGGCTCACCCCCTCAGGGAGCCACTATGGCTACACCTTC	CAWLTPSGSHYGYTF
TRBV5-6	TRBJ1-5	-	-	TGTGCCAGCAGCTTGGCCTGGGCAGATAATAGCAATCAGCCCCAGCATTTT	CASSLAWADNSNQPQHF
TRBV5-1	TRBJ2-6	-	TRBD1	TGCGCCAGCAGGGGGACAGGTTTTGGGGCCAACGTCCTGACTTTC	CASRGTGFGANVLTF
TRBV6-5	TRBJ1-1	-	-	TGTGCCAGCCTCTTTTTGGGGAACACTGAAGCTTTCTTT	CASLFLGNTEAFF
TRBV5-1	TRBJ2-3	-	TRBD1	TGCGCCAGCAGCCTGCATCCGGGACAGGGCACAGATACGCAGTATTTT	CASSLHPGQGTDTQYF
TRBV5-5	TRBJ2-1	-	-	TGTGCCAGCAGCTTGGACGCACCACCGGGTGAGCAGTTCTTC	CASSLDAPPGEQFF
TRBV7-9	TRBJ2-3	-	TRBD2	TGTGCCAGCAGCCCAAATCGGGGGACTAGCGGGGGGAACACAGATACGCAGTATTTT	CASSPNRGTSGGNTDTQYF
TRBV19	TRBJ2-2	-	-	TGTGCCAGCCATCCTGGGGCATCGAACACCGGGGAGCTGTTTTTT	CASHPGASNTGELFF
TRBV7-3	TRBJ2-3	-	TRBD2	TGTGCCAGCAGCTTAGACCTTAGCGGGGGGACGCAGTATTTT	CASSLDLSGGTQYF
TRBV5-1	TRBJ1-4	-	TRBD1	TGCGCCAGCAGCCTGTGGACAGGGAGGGAAAAACTGTTTTTT	CASSLWTGREKLFF
TRBV13	TRBJ2-7	-	TRBD2	TGTGCCAGCAGCGCCGACCCCGGGAGGTCCTACGAGCAGTACTTC	CASSADPGRSYEQYF
TRBV25-1	TRBJ1-1	once	-	TGTGCCAGCAGTGAATTTACCGGTGGTGGAGCTTTCTTT	CASSEFTGGGAFF
TRBV5-4	TRBJ2-3	-	-	TGTGCCAGCGCAACTAGCCCCACAGATACGCAGTATTTT	CASATSPTDTQYF
TRBV2	TRBJ1-2	-	-	TGTGCCAGCATTGACAGGACTAACTATGGCTACACCTTC	CASIDRTNYGYTF
TRBV4-2	TRBJ2-5	-	TRBD2	TGTGCCAGCAGCCAAGGGTTGACTAGCGGGGGGGCAGGGGAGACCCAGTACTTC	CASSQGLTSGGAGETQYF
TRBV7-9	TRBJ2-6	-	TRBD1	TGTGCCAGCAGCTTGACAGGGCTCTCTGGGGCCAACGTCCTGACTTTC	CASSLTGLSGANVLTF
TRBV6-2/TRBV6-3	TRBJ1-2	once	TRBD1	TGTGCCAGCAGCCCTAAGGGGGCCGGGGAAGGCTATGGCTACACCTTC	CASSPKGAGEGYGYTF
TRBV18	TRBJ1-5	-	-	TGTGCCAGCTCACCCGCCAATCAGCCCCAGCATTTT	CASSPANQPQHF
TRBV11-2	TRBJ2-1	-	TRBD1	TGTGCCAGCAGCTTAGAGACAGGGTGGCCCTACAATGAGCAGTTCTTC	CASSLETGWPYNEQFF
TRBV6-5	TRBJ1-3	-	-	TGTGCCAGCAGCCCCGACCGCTACTCTGGAAACACCATATATTTT	CASSPDRYSGNTIYF
TRBV10-1	TRBJ2-2	-	-	TGCGCCAGCAGACCAGGTGGACTGGGGCCTTCGAACACCGGGGAGCTGTTTTTT	CASRPGGLGPSNTGELFF
TRBV7-2	TRBJ1-6	-	-	TGTGCCAGCAGCTTAGACGGTGTGACAACCTATAATTCACCCCTCCACTTT	CASSLDGVTTYNSPLHF
TRBV27	TRBJ2-3	-	-	TGTGCCAGCAGTGCCATCGTCACAGATACGCAGTATTTT	CASSAIVTDTQYF
TRBV19	TRBJ2-7	once	-	TGTGCCAGTAGTATTGGCAGGATCTACGAGCAGTACTTC	CASSIGRIYEQYF
TRBV7-3	TRBJ2-5	-	TRBD1	TGTGCCAGCAGCGTAACGACAGGGTCAGCGACCCAGTACTTC	CASSVTTGSATQYF
TRBV5-1	TRBJ2-1	-	TRBD1	TGCGCCAGCAGCGGGGACAGACTATACAATGAGCAGTTCTTC	CASSGDRLYNEQFF
TRBV20-1	TRBJ1-1	-	-	TGCAGTGCTCCAGTGGGGGTAGCTTTCTTT	CSAPVGVAFF
TRBV5-1	TRBJ1-4	-	TRBD1	TGCGCCAGCAGCTCACGGACAGGGAGGAATGAAAAACTGTTTTTT	CASSSRTGRNEKLFF
TRBV28	TRBJ2-7	-	-	TGTGCCAGCAAGCGAGGTGGGAGCTCCTACGAGCAGTACTTC	CASKRGGSSYEQYF
TRBV7-3	TRBJ2-3	-	-	TGTGCCAGCAGCTTAACGTCCCTACGAATGGGAGGCACAGATACGCAGTATTTT	CASSLTSLRMGGTDTQYF
TRBV10-3	TRBJ2-5	-	-	TGTGCCATCAGTGAACGACTTGAGACCCAGTACTTC	CAISERLETQYF
TRBV12-3/TRBV12-4	TRBJ2-1	-	-	TGTGCCAGCAGATATTACAATGAGCAGTTCTTC	CASRYYNEQFF
TRBV5-1	TRBJ2-3	-	-	TGCGCCAGCAGCGAGGGTATAGATACGCAGTATTTT	CASSEGIDTQYF
TRBV6-6	TRBJ1-5	-	-	TGTGCCAGCAAGGACAGTATCGGGCAGCCCCAGCATTTT	CASKDSIGQPQHF
TRBV3-1/TRBV3-2	TRBJ2-1	-	-	TGTGCCAGCAGCCAAGACAGGCTTACTTCCTACAATGAGCAGTTCTTC	CASSQDRLTSYNEQFF
TRBV7-9	TRBJ2-2	-	-	TGTGCCAGCAGCCCAGTTGGCAGGAGGAACACCGGGGAGCTGTTTTTT	CASSPVGRRNTGELFF
TRBV24-1	TRBJ2-5	-	-	TGTGCCACCAGTGACCGTCTAGAGACCCAGTACTTC	CATSDRLETQYF
TRBV9	TRBJ1-3	-	-	TGTGCCAGCAGCCCCATTGGAACTGGAAACACCATATATTTT	CASSPIGTGNTIYF
TRBV9	TRBJ1-2	-	TRBD1	TGTGCCAGCAGCGTGGTCCAGGGGGCTAACTATGGCTACACCTTC	CASSVVQGANYGYTF
TRBV27	TRBJ2-1	-	-	TGTGCCAGCATCTTGTCCCCGGTCGCTAGCTCCTACAATGAGCAGTTCTTC	CASILSPVASSYNEQFF
TRBV19	TRBJ1-5	-	-	TGTGCCAGTAGTATGGGGGGGCGCGGGCAGCCCCAGCATTTT	CASSMGGRGQPQHF
TRBV15	TRBJ1-5	-	-	TGTGCCACCAGCAGAGATACGGGTTCGAATCAGCCCCAGCATTTT	CATSRDTGSNQPQHF
TRBV6-5	TRBJ1-6	once	-	TGTGCCAGCAGTCTCACGGGACGGGCTAATTCACCCCTCCACTTT	CASSLTGRANSPLHF
TRBV5-1	TRBJ1-5	-	-	TGCGCCAGCAGCTTGCTAGGGGGCAATCAGCCCCAGCATTTT	CASSLLGGNQPQHF
TRBV9	TRBJ1-3	-	-	TGTGCCAGCAGCGTACGGAGCTCTGGAAACACCATATATTTT	CASSVRSSGNTIYF
TRBV11-2	TRBJ2-7	-	TRBD2	TGTGCCAGCAGCTTTACTCTAGCGGGGGGGTCAGGTCGGGATGAGCAGTACTTC	CASSFTLAGGSGRDEQYF